A single sample gave rise to the 2 T cell receptor beta chains below, sequenced in a study of cytomegalovirus exposure and HLA in healthy donors. Both 60 Vbeta primers and 13 Jbeta primers went into the PCR. The data were produced by immunoSEQ multiplex PCR, yet TCRdb's version contains in-frame clones alone and is incomplete. Here the sample spans approximately 130,000 clones, approximately 75% being singletons. Sequencing input: PBMCs. These receptor sequences come from a male donor in good health and CMV-seronegative.

This clone was seen once. CDR3 DNA: TGTGCCAGCAGCTTAGAACATAACACCGGGGAGCTGTTTTTT. It encodes CASSLEHNTGELFF. The V and J genes are TRBV11-3 and TRBJ2-2; D unresolved. V lost 0 bases, J lost 2 bases, and 4 bases lay in between. The CDR3 has 14 residues. Germline V CDR1 and CDR2: SGHNT, YENEEA. The variable domain in full, completed from reference TRBV11-3 and TRBJ2-2, reads EAGVVQSPRYKIIEKKQPVAFWCNPISGHNTLYWYLQNLGQGPELLIRYENEEAVDDSQLPKDRFSAERLKGVDSTLKIQPAELGDSAVYLCASSLEHNTGELFFGEGSRLTVL.

This rearrangement joins TRBV5-1 to TRBJ1-2, with a weak D call TRBD1 (6 bases). The germline V gene has CDR1 SGHRS and CDR2 YFSETQ. CDR3 length: 14 residues. V was pared by 4 bases and J by 4 bases, with 14 bases between. Written as DNA, the CDR3 is TGCGCCAGCAGCGGAATGGACAGATTCTATGGCTACACCTTC. This sequence encodes CASSGMDRFYGYTF. Variable domain in full (rest from reference TRBV5-1 and TRBJ1-2): KAGVTQTPRYLIKTRGQQVTLSCSPISGHRSVSWYQQTPGQGLQFLFEYFSETQRNKGNFPGRFSGRQFSNSRSEMNVSTLELGDSALYLCASSGMDRFYGYTFGSGTRLTVV.